Presented here are 7 T cell receptor beta chains from one specimen sequenced in a study of human T cells and chemical hapten exposure. Specified time point: pre-sensitization, week 0. Described treatment: therapeutic diphenylcyclopropenone sensitization with weekly scalp DPC. Using its own MiXCR run on the RACE reads, TCRdb lists one record per CDR3 protein. The sample consists of 270,000 or so distinct CDR3 sequences, roughly 7.7% of them appearing once. The sample was whole blood, taken in connection with sensitization to the hapten diphenylcyclopropenone (DPC). These receptors were obtained from a man younger than 35 with alopecia areata. Some clones in this sample may be carry-over from other donors' samples.

The J gene is TRBJ2-6, the V gene TRBV20-1, with TRBD1 matching 7 bases. The junction had 5 bases not matched to a gene; V was cut back by 3 bases and J by 0 bases. The CDR3 totals 16 residues. The V gene's germline CDR1 is DFQATT and CDR2 SNEGSKA (reference sequence). CDR3 amino acids: CSARGTAFSGANVLTF. The CDR3 region has the DNA TGCAGTGCTAGGGGGACAGCTTTCTCTGGGGCCAACGTCCTGACTTTC.

V and J are TRBV6-2 or TRBV6-3 and TRBJ2-7; D is unresolved. Trimming stripped 0 bases from V and 5 bases from J, with 5 bases between. The CDR3 totals 12 residues. Germline V CDR1 and CDR2: MNHEY, SVGEGT. The CDR3 DNA reads TGTGCCAGCAGTTACTCCCATCACGAGCAGTACGTC. Translation gives CASSYSHHEQYV.

This clonotype has more than one count but fewer than ten. This rearrangement joins TRBV28 to TRBJ2-5, with unresolved D. CDR3 length equals 14 residues. V lost 2 bases and J lost 1, with 8 bases in between. Germline lookup yields CDR1 MDHEN and CDR2 SYDVKM. The CDR3 DNA reads TGTGCCAGCAGTTTAGCGCGGATCCAAGAGACCCAGTACTTC. As protein: CASSLARIQETQYF.

In this sample, this clonotype turned up a few times. The V and J genes are TRBV9 and TRBJ2-5, with D possibly being TRBD1 (6 bases). V lost 2 bases to trimming and J lost 2 bases, with 13 bases between them. This CDR3 has 15 residues. In germline, CDR1 is SGDLS, CDR2 YYNGEE. CDR3 region: CASSVGGRGQETQYF. In DNA form, the CDR3 reads TGTGCCAGCAGCGTTGGGGGCAGAGGGCAAGAGACCCAGTACTTC.

The rearrangement links TRBV2 to TRBJ2-5; D may be TRBD1 or TRBD2 (5 bases each). This CDR3 comprises 14 residues. Germline CDR1 reads SNHLY; CDR2 reads FYNNEI. With 7 bases removed from V and 5 bases from J, the gap between germline ends came to 17 bases. The CDR3 loop reads CASKGTGEVETQYF. As DNA, the CDR3 is TGTGCCAGCAAAGGGACGGGCGAAGTGGAGACCCAGTACTTC.

Ten or more counts support this clonotype. V gene TRBV9 combines with J gene TRBJ2-3; D is perhaps TRBD1 (5 bases). This CDR3 spans 15 amino acids. From germline, CDR1 is SGDLS and CDR2 YYNGEE. V was shortened by 3 bases and J by 1 base, with 12 bases between the two germline ends. The CDR3 sequence is CASSGGGGGTDTQYF. Written as DNA, the CDR3 is TGTGCCAGCAGCGGGGGCGGCGGCGGCACAGATACGCAGTATTTT.

This clonotype turned up a few times. The rearrangement joins TRBV20-1 to TRBJ1-5, with D perhaps matching TRBD1 (6 bases). The CDR3 contains 14 residues. Germline values: CDR1 DFQATT, CDR2 SNEGSKA (reference sequence). Trimming removed 5 bases from V and 7 bases from J, with 18 bases in between. The CDR3 nucleotides read TGCAGTGCTGTCGAAAGGGGGGAGTGGCAGCCCCAGCATTTT. Translated: CSAVERGEWQPQHF.